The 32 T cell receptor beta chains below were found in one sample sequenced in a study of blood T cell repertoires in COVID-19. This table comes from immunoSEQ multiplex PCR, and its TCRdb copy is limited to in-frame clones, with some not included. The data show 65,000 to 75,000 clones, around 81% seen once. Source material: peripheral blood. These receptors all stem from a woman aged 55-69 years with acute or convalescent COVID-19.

The CDR3 here is CASILDYGGNQPQHF. DNA for the CDR3: TGTGCCAGCATTCTCGATTACGGAGGCAATCAGCCCCAGCATTTT. The chain carries TRBV6-5 and TRBJ1-5; D unclear. CDR3 length: 15 amino acids. Trimming cost V 7 bases and J 2 bases, with 15 bases left between them. Germline loops: CDR1 MNHEY, CDR2 SVGAGI.

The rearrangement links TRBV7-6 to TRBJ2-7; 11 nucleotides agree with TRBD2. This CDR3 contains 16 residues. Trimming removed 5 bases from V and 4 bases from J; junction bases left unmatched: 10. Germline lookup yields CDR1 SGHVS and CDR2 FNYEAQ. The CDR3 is CASSGDGLAGGYEQYF. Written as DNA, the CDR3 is TGTGCCAGCAGCGGGGACGGACTAGCGGGCGGATACGAGCAGTACTTC.

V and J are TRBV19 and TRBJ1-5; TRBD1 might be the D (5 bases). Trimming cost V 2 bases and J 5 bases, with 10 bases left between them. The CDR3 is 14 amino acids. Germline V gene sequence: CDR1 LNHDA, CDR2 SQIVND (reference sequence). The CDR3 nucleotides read TGTGCCAGTAGTATACAGGACACCTATCAGCCCCAGCATTTT. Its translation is CASSIQDTYQPQHF.

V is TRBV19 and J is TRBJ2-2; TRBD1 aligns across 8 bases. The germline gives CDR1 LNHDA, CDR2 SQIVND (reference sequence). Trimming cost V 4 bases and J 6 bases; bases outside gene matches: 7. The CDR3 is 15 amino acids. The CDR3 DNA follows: TGTGCCAGTAGTAAGGGACAGGTCCCCGCCGGGGAGCTGTTTTTT. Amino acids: CASSKGQVPAGELFF.

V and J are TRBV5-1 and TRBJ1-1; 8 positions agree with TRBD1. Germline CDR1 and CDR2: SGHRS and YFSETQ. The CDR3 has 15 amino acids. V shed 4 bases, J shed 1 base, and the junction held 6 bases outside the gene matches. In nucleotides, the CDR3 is TGCGCCAGCAGCCGACAGGGGAGGACGAACACTGAAGCTTTCTTT. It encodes CASSRQGRTNTEAFF.

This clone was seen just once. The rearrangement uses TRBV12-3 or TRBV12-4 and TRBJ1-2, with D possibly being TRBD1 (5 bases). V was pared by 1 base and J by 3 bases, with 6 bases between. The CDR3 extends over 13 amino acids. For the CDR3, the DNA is TGTGCCAGCAGTTTAGGGACACACTATGGCTACACCTTC. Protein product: CASSLGTHYGYTF.

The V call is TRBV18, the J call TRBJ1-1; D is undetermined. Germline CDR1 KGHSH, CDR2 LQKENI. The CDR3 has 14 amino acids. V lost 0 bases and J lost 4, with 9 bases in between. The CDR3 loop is CASSPPAGSTEAFF. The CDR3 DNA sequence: TGTGCCAGCTCACCACCGGCGGGGTCCACTGAAGCTTTCTTT.

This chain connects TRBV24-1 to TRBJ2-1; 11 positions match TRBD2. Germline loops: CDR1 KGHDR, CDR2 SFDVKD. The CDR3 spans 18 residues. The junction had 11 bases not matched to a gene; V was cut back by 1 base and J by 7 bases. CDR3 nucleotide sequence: TGTGCCACCAGTGATTTCTCCTCGCTAGCGGGGGGAGTTAATGAGCAGTTCTTC. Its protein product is CATSDFSSLAGGVNEQFF.

The CDR3 DNA reads as TGTGCCACCAGCACGGGACAGGGTTTAGGGTCCGGGGCCAACGTCCTGACTTTC. Translation gives CATSTGQGLGSGANVLTF. V is TRBV15 and J is TRBJ2-6, with 9 positions matching TRBD1. Per germline, CDR1 LNHNV and CDR2 YYDKDF (reference sequence). The junction had 11 bases not matched to a gene; V was cut back by 4 bases and J by 4 bases. This CDR3 region has 18 residues.

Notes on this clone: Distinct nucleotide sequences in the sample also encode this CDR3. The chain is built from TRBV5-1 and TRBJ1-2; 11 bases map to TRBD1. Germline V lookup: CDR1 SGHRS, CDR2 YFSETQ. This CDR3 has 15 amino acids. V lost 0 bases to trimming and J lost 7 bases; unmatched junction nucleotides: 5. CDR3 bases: TGCGCCAGCAGCTTGGATGGACAGGGGGCGCGTGGCTACACCTTC. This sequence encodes CASSLDGQGARGYTF.

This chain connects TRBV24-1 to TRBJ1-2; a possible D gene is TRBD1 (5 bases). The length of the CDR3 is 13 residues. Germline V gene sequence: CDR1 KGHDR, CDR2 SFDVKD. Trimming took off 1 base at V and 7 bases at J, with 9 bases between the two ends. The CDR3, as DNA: TGTGCCACCAGTGATTTCGGGGGAACTGGCTACACCTTC. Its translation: CATSDFGGTGYTF.

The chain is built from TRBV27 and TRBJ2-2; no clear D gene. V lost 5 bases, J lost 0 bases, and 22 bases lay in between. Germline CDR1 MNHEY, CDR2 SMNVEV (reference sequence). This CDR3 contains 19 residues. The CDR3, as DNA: TGTGCCAGCAGTCCGCCGTCTTACGCACTCCATTCGAACACCGGGGAGCTGTTTTTT. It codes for CASSPPSYALHSNTGELFF.

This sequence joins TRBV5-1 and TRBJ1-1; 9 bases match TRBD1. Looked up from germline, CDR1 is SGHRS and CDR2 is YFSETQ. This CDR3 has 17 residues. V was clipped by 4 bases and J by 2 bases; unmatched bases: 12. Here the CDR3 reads CASSLQGARGANTEAFF. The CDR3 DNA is TGCGCCAGCAGCCTACAGGGGGCAAGGGGAGCCAACACTGAAGCTTTCTTT. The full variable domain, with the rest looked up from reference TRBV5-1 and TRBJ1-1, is KAGVTQTPRYLIKTRGQQVTLSCSPISGHRSVSWYQQTPGQGLQFLFEYFSETQRNKGNFPGRFSGRQFSNSRSEMNVSTLELGDSALYLCASSLQGARGANTEAFFGQGTRLTVV.

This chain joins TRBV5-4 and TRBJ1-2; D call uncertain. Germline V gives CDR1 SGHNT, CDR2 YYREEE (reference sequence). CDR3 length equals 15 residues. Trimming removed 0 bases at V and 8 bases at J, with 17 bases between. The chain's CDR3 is CASSLEREAVGGYTF. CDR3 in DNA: TGTGCCAGCAGCTTGGAGAGGGAGGCGGTTGGGGGCTACACCTTC.

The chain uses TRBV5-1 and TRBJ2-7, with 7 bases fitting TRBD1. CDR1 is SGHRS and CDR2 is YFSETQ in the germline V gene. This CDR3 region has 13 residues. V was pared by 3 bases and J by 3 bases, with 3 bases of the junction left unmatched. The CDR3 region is CASSSRGYYEQYF. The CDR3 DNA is TGCGCCAGCAGCTCCAGGGGGTACTACGAGCAGTACTTC.

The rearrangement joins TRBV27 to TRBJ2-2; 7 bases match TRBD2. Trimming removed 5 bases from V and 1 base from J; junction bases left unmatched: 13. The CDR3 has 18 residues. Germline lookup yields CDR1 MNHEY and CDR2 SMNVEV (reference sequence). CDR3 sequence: CASSLRGLGGGNTGELFF. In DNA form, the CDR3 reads TGTGCCAGCAGTCTCCGGGGGTTGGGCGGGGGGAACACCGGGGAGCTGTTTTTT.

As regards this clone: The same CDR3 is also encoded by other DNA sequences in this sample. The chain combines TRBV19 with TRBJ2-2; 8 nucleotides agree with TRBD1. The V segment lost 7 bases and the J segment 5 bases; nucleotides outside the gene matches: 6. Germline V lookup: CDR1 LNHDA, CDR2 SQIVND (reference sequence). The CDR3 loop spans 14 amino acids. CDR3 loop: CASIQGAGTGELFF. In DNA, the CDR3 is TGTGCCAGTATCCAGGGGGCAGGGACCGGGGAGCTGTTTTTT.

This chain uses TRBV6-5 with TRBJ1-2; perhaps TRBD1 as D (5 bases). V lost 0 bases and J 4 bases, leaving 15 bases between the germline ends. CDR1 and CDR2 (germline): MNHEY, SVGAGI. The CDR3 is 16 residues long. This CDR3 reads CASSYSMGEAVYGYTF. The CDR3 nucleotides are TGTGCCAGCAGTTACTCGATGGGGGAGGCAGTCTATGGCTACACCTTC.

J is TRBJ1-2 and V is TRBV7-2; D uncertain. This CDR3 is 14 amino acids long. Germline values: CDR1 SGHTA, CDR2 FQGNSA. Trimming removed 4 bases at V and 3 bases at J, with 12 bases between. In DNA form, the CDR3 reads TGTGCCAGCAGCTCCCCGGGGAGGGACTATGGCTACACCTTC. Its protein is CASSSPGRDYGYTF.

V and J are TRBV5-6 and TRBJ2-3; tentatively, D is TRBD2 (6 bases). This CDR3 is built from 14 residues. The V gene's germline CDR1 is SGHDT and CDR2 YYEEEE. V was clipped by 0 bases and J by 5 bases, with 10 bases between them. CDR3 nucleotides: TGTGCCAGCAGCTTGGTTCGGGGGAAAGATACGCAGTATTTT. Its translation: CASSLVRGKDTQYF.

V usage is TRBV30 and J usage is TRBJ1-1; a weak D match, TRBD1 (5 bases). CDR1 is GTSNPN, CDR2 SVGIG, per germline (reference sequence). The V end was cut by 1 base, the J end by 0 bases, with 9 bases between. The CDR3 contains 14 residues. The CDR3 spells CAWSGDSMNTEAFF. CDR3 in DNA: TGTGCCTGGAGTGGCGACAGCATGAACACTGAAGCTTTCTTT. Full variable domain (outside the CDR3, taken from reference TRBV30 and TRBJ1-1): SQTIHQWPATLVQPVGSPLSLECTVEGTSNPNLYWYRQAAGRGLQLLFYSVGIGQISSEVPQNLSASRPQDRQFILSSKKLLLSDSGFYLCAWSGDSMNTEAFFGQGTRLTVV.

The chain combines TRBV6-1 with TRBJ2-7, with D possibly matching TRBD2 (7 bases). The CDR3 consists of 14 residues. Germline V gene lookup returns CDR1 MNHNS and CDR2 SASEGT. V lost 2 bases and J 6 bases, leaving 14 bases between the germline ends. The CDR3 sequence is CASSEWLRGGEQYF. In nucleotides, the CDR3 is TGTGCCAGCAGTGAATGGTTGAGGGGGGGCGAGCAGTACTTC.

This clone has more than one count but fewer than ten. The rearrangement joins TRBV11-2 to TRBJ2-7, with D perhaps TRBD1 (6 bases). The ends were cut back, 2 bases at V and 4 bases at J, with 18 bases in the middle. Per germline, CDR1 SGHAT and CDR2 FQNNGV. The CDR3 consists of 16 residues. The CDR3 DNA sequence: TGTGCCAGCAGCTTAATCACAGGGTCCTCCCCTTACGAGCAGTACTTC. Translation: CASSLITGSSPYEQYF.

This chain's CDR3 is CASSPNRQGSYEQYF. DNA for the CDR3: TGCGCCAGCAGCCCGAACCGACAGGGCTCCTACGAGCAGTACTTC. V usage is TRBV5-1 and J usage is TRBJ2-7, with 7 bases lining up with TRBD1. CDR1 is SGHRS, CDR2 YFSETQ, per germline. The J segment lost 0 bases and the V segment lost 4 bases, leaving 7 bases of the junction unmatched. CDR3 length: 15 residues.

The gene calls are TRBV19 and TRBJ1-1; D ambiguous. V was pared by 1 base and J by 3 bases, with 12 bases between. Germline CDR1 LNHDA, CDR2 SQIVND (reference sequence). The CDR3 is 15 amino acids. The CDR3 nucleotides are TGTGCCAGTAGTATAGTGGCCCTTCAACACACTGAAGCTTTCTTT. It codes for CASSIVALQHTEAFF. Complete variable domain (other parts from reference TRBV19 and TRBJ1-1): DGGITQSPKYLFRKEGQNVTLSCEQNLNHDAMYWYRQDPGQGLRLIYYSQIVNDFQKGDIAEGYSVSREKKESFPLTVTSAQKNPTAFYLCASSIVALQHTEAFFGQGTRLTVV.

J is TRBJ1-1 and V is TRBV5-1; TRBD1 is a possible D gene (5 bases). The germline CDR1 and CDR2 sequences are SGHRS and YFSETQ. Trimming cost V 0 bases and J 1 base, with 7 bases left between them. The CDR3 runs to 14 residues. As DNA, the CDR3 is TGCGCCAGCAGCTTGGGACAGCAGAACACTGAAGCTTTCTTT. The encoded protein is CASSLGQQNTEAFF.

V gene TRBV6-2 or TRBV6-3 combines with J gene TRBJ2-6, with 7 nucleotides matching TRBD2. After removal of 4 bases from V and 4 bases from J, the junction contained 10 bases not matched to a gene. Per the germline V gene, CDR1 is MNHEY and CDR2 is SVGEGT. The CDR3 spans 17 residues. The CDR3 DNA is TGTGCCAGCAGTTCCGAGGCCGGGGGGTCAGGGGCCAACGTCCTGACTTTC. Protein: CASSSEAGGSGANVLTF.

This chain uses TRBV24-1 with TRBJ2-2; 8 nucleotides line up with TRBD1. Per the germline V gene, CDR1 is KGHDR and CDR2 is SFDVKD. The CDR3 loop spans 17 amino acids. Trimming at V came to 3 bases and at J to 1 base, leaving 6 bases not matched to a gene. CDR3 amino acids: CATSDGTGVWNTGELFF. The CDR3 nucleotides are TGTGCCACCAGTGATGGGACAGGTGTTTGGAACACCGGGGAGCTGTTTTTT.

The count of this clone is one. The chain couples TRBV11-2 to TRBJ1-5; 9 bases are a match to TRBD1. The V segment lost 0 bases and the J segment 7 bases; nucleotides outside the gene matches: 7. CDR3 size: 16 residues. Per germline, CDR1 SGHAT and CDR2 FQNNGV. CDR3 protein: CASSLDLGQGGQPQHF. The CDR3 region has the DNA TGTGCCAGCAGCTTAGACTTGGGACAGGGTGGCCAGCCCCAGCATTTT.

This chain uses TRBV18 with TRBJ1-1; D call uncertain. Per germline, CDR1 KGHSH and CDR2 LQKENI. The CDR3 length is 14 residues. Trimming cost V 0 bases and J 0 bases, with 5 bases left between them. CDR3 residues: CASSPPHLNTEAFF. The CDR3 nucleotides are TGTGCCAGCTCACCACCTCATCTGAACACTGAAGCTTTCTTT.

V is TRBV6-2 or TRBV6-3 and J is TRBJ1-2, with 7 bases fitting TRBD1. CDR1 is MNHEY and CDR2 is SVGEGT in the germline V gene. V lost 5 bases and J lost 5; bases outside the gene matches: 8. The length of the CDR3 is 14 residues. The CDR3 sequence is CASSHRGELYGYTF. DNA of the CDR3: TGTGCCAGCAGTCACAGGGGAGAACTATATGGCTACACCTTC.

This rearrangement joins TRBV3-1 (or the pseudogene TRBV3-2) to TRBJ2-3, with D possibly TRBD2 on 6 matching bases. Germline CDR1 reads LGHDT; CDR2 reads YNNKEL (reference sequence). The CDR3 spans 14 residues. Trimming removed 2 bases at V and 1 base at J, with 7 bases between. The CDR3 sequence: CASSQSGGTDTQYF. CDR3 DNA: TGTGCCAGCAGCCAATCGGGGGGCACAGATACGCAGTATTTT.